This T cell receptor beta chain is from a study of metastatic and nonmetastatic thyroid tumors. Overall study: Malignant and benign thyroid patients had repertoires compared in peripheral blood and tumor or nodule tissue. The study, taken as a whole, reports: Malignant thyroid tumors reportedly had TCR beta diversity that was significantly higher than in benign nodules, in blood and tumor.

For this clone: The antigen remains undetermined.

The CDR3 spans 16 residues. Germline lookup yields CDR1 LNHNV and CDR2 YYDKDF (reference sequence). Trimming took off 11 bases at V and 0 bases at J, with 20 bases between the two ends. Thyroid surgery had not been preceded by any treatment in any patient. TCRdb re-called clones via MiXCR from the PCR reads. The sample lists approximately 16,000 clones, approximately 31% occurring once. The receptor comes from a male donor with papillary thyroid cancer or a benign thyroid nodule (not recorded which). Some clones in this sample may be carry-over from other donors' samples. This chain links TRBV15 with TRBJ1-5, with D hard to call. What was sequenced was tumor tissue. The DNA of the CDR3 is TGTGCCCCGAGTCCACTCAGAGGGTATAGCAATCAGCCCCAGCATTTT. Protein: CAPSPLRGYSNQPQHF.